The clone carrying this T cell receptor beta chain was seen only a few times. What it binds is unknown. Germline V gene lookup returns CDR1 WSHSY and CDR2 SAAADI. J lost 5 bases, V lost 5 bases, and 4 bases had no gene match. The CDR3 has 13 amino acids. This sample stems from a study of T cell repertoires in cytomegalovirus infection. Study-level results: The ex vivo response was dominated by HLA-C-restricted CMV-specific TCR beta clonotypes.

One entry per CDR3 protein, called by TCRdb with MiXCR from the reads. The sample carries 110,000 to 150,000 distinct CDR3 sequences, 32% recorded once. This receptor was identified in a human donor in good health (CMV status not recorded). Some clones in this sample may be carry-over from other donors' samples. Sequenced material: CD8+ T cells from cultured PBMCs, taken from culture after CMV antigen stimulation. This chain uses TRBV10-2 with TRBJ2-5, with TRBD1 matching over 8 bases. CDR3 amino acids: CASSRQGTETQYF. The CDR3 DNA follows: TGCGCCAGCAGTCGACAGGGGACGGAGACCCAGTACTTC.